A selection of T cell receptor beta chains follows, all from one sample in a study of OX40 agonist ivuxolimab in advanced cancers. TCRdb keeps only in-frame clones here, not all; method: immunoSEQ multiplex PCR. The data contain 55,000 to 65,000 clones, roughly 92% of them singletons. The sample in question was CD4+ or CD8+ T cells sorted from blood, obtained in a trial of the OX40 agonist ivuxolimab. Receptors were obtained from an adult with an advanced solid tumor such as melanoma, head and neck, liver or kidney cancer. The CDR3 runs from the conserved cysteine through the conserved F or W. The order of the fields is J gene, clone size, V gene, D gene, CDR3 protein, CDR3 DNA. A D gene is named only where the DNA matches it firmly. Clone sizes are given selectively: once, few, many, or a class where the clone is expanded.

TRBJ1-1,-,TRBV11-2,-,CASSPGPEAFF,TGTGCCAGCAGCCCAGGGCCTGAAGCTTTCTTT
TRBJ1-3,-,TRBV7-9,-,CASSLAPGISGNTIYF,TGTGCCAGCAGCTTAGCACCGGGGATAAGTGGAAACACCATATATTTT
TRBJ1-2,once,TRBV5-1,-,CASSLAGGDGYTF,TGCGCCAGCAGCTTGGCGGGGGGCGACGGCTACACCTTC
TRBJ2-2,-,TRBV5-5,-,CASSFLQGNTGELFF,TGTGCCAGCAGCTTCCTGCAGGGGAACACCGGGGAGCTGTTTTTT
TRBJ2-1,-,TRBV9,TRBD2,CASSVATGGSYNEQFF,TGTGCCAGCAGCGTAGCTACGGGGGGGTCCTACAATGAGCAGTTCTTC
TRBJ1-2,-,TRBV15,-,CATSRDWGSGYTF,TGTGCCACCAGCAGAGATTGGGGATCCGGCTACACCTTC
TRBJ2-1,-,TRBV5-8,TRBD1,CASSWQGAYNEQFF,TGTGCCAGCAGCTGGCAGGGGGCCTACAATGAGCAGTTCTTC
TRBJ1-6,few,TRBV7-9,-,CASSQNRDVYYNSPLHF,TGTGCCAGCAGTCAAAACCGGGACGTCTACTATAATTCACCCCTCCACTTT
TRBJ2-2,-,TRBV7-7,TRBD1,CASSRGTVTGELFF,TGTGCCAGCAGCCGTGGGACAGTCACCGGGGAGCTGTTTTTT
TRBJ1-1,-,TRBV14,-,CASSQDIGQNTEAFF,TGTGCCAGCAGCCAAGACATTGGACAGAACACTGAAGCTTTCTTT
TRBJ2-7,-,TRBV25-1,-,CASSEIAGRNEQYF,TGTGCCAGCAGTGAAATCGCGGGGAGGAACGAGCAGTACTTC
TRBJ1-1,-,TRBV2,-,CASSELAGLNTEAFF,TGTGCCAGCAGTGAATTGGCGGGGTTGAACACTGAAGCTTTCTTT
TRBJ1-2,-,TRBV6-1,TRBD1,CASSVGTVYGYTF,TGTGCCAGCAGTGTGGGGACAGTCTATGGCTACACCTTC
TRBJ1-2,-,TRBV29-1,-,CSVEEVEGQLGYGYTF,TGCAGCGTTGAAGAAGTGGAAGGACAGTTGGGATATGGCTACACCTTC
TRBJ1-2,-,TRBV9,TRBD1,CASSVGGTGNYGYTF,TGTGCCAGCAGCGTAGGAGGGACAGGGAACTATGGCTACACCTTC
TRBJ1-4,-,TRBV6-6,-,CASSYNGWGTEEKLFF,TGTGCCAGCAGTTACAACGGATGGGGAACGGAAGAAAAACTGTTTTTT
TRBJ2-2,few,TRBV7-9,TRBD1,CASSSDRGALTGELFF,TGTGCCAGCAGCTCCGACAGGGGGGCCCTCACCGGGGAGCTGTTTTTT
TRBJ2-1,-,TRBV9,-,CASSAVGGVGNNEQFF,TGTGCCAGCAGCGCCGTAGGCGGGGTCGGAAACAATGAGCAGTTCTTC
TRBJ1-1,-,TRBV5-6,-,CASSLRFRYLVTEAFF,TGTGCCAGCAGCTTGCGATTCCGGTACCTAGTGACTGAAGCTTTCTTT
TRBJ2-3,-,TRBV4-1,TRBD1,CASSQRGRSTDTQYF,TGCGCCAGCAGCCAGAGGGGGCGGAGCACAGATACGCAGTATTTT
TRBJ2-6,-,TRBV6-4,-,CASSDGGGSGANVLTF,TGTGCCAGCAGTGACGGAGGGGGCTCTGGGGCCAACGTCCTGACTTTC
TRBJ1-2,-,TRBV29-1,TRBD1,CSVGPTGVYGYTF,TGCAGCGTTGGCCCGACAGGGGTCTATGGCTACACCTTC
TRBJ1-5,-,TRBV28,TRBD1,CASSAGTGISNQPQHF,TGTGCCAGCAGTGCCGGGACAGGGATTAGCAATCAGCCCCAGCATTTT
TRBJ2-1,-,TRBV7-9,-,CASSLASGARYNEQFF,TGTGCCAGCAGCTTAGCGTCGGGTGCTAGGTACAATGAGCAGTTCTTC
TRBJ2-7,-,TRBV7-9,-,CASSLAWSDEQYF,TGTGCCAGCAGCTTAGCATGGTCCGACGAGCAGTACTTC
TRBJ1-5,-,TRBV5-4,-,CASSLGPDSDPNQPQHF,TGTGCCAGCAGCTTGGGCCCTGACAGTGATCCCAATCAGCCCCAGCATTTT
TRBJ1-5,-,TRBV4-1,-,CASSPSRDSDQPQHF,TGCGCCAGCAGCCCAAGCCGGGACTCCGATCAGCCCCAGCATTTT
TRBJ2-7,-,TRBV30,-,CAWSIGGYEQYF,TGTGCCTGGAGTATAGGGGGCTACGAGCAGTACTTC